A selection of T cell receptor beta chains follows, all from one sample in a study of blood T cell repertoires in COVID-19. TCRdb keeps only in-frame clones here, not all; method: immunoSEQ multiplex PCR. In the table there are around 150,000 clones, approximately 86% of which are singletons. What was sequenced was peripheral blood. The receptors were gathered from a man in his sixties with acute or convalescent COVID-19. Both conserved end residues are part of each CDR3. D genes are given only for firm matches. Part of the rows lack a size; the others show once, few, many or a class for expanded clones.

clone size | J gene | D gene | V gene | CDR3 protein | CDR3 DNA
. | TRBJ1-4 | TRBD1 | TRBV29-1 | CSVETGLNEKLFF | TGCAGCGTTGAGACAGGGCTTAATGAAAAACTGTTTTTT
. | TRBJ2-3 | TRBD2 | TRBV27 | CASSRRASGSHPSTDTQYF | TGTGCCAGCAGTCGAAGGGCTAGCGGGAGCCACCCTAGCACAGATACGCAGTATTTT
. | TRBJ1-4 | TRBD1 | TRBV27 | CASSSGTGANEKLFF | TGTGCCAGCAGTTCCGGGACAGGGGCCAATGAAAAACTGTTTTTT
once | TRBJ2-2 | TRBD2 | TRBV11-2 | CASSLLAGGAGELFF | TGTGCCAGCAGCTTACTAGCGGGGGGGGCCGGGGAGCTGTTTTTT
. | TRBJ2-1 | TRBD2 | TRBV14 | CASSQSGRKTNEQFF | TGTGCCAGCAGCCAGAGCGGGAGGAAAACCAATGAGCAGTTCTTC
. | TRBJ1-3 | . | TRBV28 | CASRGGENTIYF | TGTGCCAGCAGAGGGGGAGAAAACACCATATATTTT
. | TRBJ1-3 | . | TRBV3-1/TRBV3-2 | CASSPVGNTIYF | TGTGCCAGCAGTCCCGTCGGAAACACCATATATTTT
. | TRBJ1-1 | . | TRBV5-1 | CASSFHSDDTEAFF | TGCGCCAGCAGCTTCCACAGTGACGACACTGAAGCTTTCTTT
few | TRBJ2-1 | . | TRBV11-2 | CASSPGHEQFF | TGTGCCAGCAGCCCTGGCCATGAGCAGTTCTTC
. | TRBJ2-2 | . | TRBV6-5 | CASSLFGGDTGELFF | TGTGCCAGCAGTCTATTCGGCGGGGACACCGGGGAGCTGTTTTTT
. | TRBJ1-1 | TRBD1 | TRBV19 | CASSPPLGQGLNTEAFF | TGTGCCAGTAGTCCACCCCTAGGACAGGGGTTGAACACTGAAGCTTTCTTT
. | TRBJ1-5 | . | TRBV30 | CAWRAAGAGNQPQHF | TGTGCCTGGAGGGCCGCTGGGGCTGGCAATCAGCCCCAGCATTTT
. | TRBJ1-2 | . | TRBV5-5 | CASSLIGVANYGYTF | TGTGCCAGCAGCTTGATAGGGGTCGCTAACTATGGCTACACCTTC
. | TRBJ2-3 | . | TRBV7-2 | CASSLFRFSTDTQYF | TGTGCCAGCAGCTTATTCAGGTTTAGCACAGATACGCAGTATTTT
. | TRBJ2-6 | . | TRBV5-1 | CASSFSDGGSGANVLTF | TGCGCCAGCAGCTTCTCCGACGGCGGCTCTGGGGCCAACGTCCTGACTTTC
. | TRBJ1-2 | . | TRBV10-1 | CASRTLGTLRVGNYGYTF | TGCGCCAGCAGGACCCTCGGGACATTGAGAGTTGGGAACTATGGCTACACCTTC
. | TRBJ1-4 | . | TRBV25-1 | CASSDNRVANEKLFF | TGTGCCAGCAGTGACAACAGGGTGGCTAATGAAAAACTGTTTTTT
. | TRBJ2-1 | TRBD1 | TRBV29-1 | CSGVTGARSYNEQFF | TGCAGCGGGGTCACAGGGGCGAGGTCCTACAATGAGCAGTTCTTC
. | TRBJ2-7 | . | TRBV28 | CASRETHFPNEQYF | TGTGCCAGCCGGGAAACGCACTTCCCTAACGAGCAGTACTTC
. | TRBJ2-7 | . | TRBV2 | CASSERRDSYEQYF | TGTGCCAGCAGTGAGCGACGGGACTCCTACGAGCAGTACTTC
. | TRBJ1-2 | . | TRBV29-1 | CSVEHSSLAF | TGCAGCGTTGAACACAGCTCTTTGGCCTTC
. | TRBJ2-7 | TRBD1 | TRBV18 | CASSPGTGGDEQYF | TGTGCCAGCTCACCTGGGACAGGGGGCGACGAGCAGTACTTC
. | TRBJ2-3 | . | TRBV5-1 | CASSFSGDLDTQYF | TGCGCCAGCAGTTTCTCGGGGGATCTAGATACGCAGTATTTT
. | TRBJ2-2 | TRBD2 | TRBV28 | CASSPARGGVRTSGSPGELFF | TGTGCCAGCAGTCCTGCCCGGGGAGGGGTACGGACTAGCGGGTCTCCCGGGGAGCTGTTTTTT
. | TRBJ2-6 | . | TRBV30 | CAWTTGPRANVLTF | TGTGCCTGGACGACAGGACCGAGGGCCAACGTCCTGACTTTC
. | TRBJ2-5 | . | TRBV10-1 | CASSRAGETQYF | TGCGCCAGCAGTCGGGCGGGAGAGACCCAGTACTTC
. | TRBJ2-1 | . | TRBV7-6 | CASSSYRGDPGNEQFF | TGTGCCAGCAGCTCATACCGCGGTGACCCCGGCAATGAGCAGTTCTTC
. | TRBJ1-1 | . | TRBV30 | CAWSLDPRGTEAFF | TGTGCCTGGAGCCTGGACCCCCGAGGGACTGAAGCTTTCTTT
. | TRBJ1-2 | . | TRBV28 | CASSLGGVDYGYTF | TGTGCCAGCAGTTTAGGGGGGGTTGACTATGGCTACACCTTC
. | TRBJ1-1 | TRBD1 | TRBV11-2 | CASSQDRGPEAFF | TGTGCCAGCAGCCAAGACAGGGGGCCTGAAGCTTTCTTT
. | TRBJ2-5 | TRBD1 | TRBV19 | CASSIPTGDQETQYF | TGTGCCAGTAGTATCCCGACAGGGGACCAAGAGACCCAGTACTTC
. | TRBJ1-6 | . | TRBV5-1 | CASGQGSPYNSPLHF | TGCGCCAGCGGCCAGGGGTCCCCCTATAATTCACCCCTCCACTTT
. | TRBJ1-2 | . | TRBV6-4 | CASSQAVGYGYTF | TGTGCCAGCAGTCAAGCTGTCGGCTATGGCTACACCTTC
. | TRBJ2-3 | . | TRBV14 | CASSQWGADTQYF | TGTGCCAGCAGCCAATGGGGAGCCGATACGCAGTATTTT
. | TRBJ1-1 | . | TRBV7-2 | CAIARGTRNTEAFF | TGTGCCATAGCGCGGGGTACTCGGAACACTGAAGCTTTCTTT
. | TRBJ1-5 | . | TRBV7-2 | CASSLRSNQPQHF | TGTGCCAGCAGCTTACGTAGCAATCAGCCCCAGCATTTT
. | TRBJ2-3 | . | TRBV5-5 | CASSSLRSTDTQYF | TGTGCCAGCAGCTCGCTGCGAAGCACAGATACGCAGTATTTT
. | TRBJ1-3 | . | TRBV9 | CASSVNPNSGNTIYF | TGTGCCAGCAGCGTTAACCCTAACTCTGGAAACACCATATATTTT
. | TRBJ1-5 | . | TRBV28 | CASLRGGQPQHF | TGTGCCAGTTTGAGGGGAGGCCAGCCCCAGCATTTT
. | TRBJ1-5 | . | TRBV19 | CASSIRGFFEGNQPQHF | TGTGCCAGTAGTATAAGAGGGTTTTTCGAAGGGAATCAGCCCCAGCATTTT
. | TRBJ2-5 | . | TRBV4-1 | CASSQESLSTQYF | TGCGCCAGCAGCCAAGAAAGCCTGAGTACCCAGTACTTC
once | TRBJ1-2 | TRBD1 | TRBV5-4 | CASSTQGASSNGYTF | TGTGCCAGCAGTACACAGGGGGCATCGAGTAACGGCTACACCTTC
. | TRBJ1-1 | TRBD1 | TRBV18 | CASSPRQGADREAFF | TGTGCCAGCTCGCCGCGACAGGGGGCGGATAGGGAAGCTTTCTTT
. | TRBJ2-1 | TRBD1 | TRBV7-9 | CASSPDRGQGEQFF | TGTGCCAGCAGCCCGGACAGGGGGCAGGGTGAGCAGTTCTTC
. | TRBJ2-5 | . | TRBV18 | CASSQRETQYF | TGTGCCAGCTCACAGAGGGAGACCCAGTACTTC